The T cell receptor (beta chain) described here comes from a study of B cell selection in AIRE deficiency. Study outcomes and limitations: Patient Tconv and Treg cells showed healthy-like TCRBV usage, CDR3 length, diversity. TCRbeta-only data showed roughly a third of shared healthy Treg sequences in healthy Tconv.

This CDR3 comprises 17 residues. The V gene lost 1 base and the J gene lost 0 bases, with 13 bases spanning the gap. CDR1 SGHVS and CDR2 FQNEAQ come from the germline V gene. Conventional CD4 T cells were sorted as CD4+CD127+ cells. About this clone itself: Its target is unknown.

The repertoire was sequenced with immunoSEQ multiplex PCR; TCRdb's copy has only in-frame clones and lacks some. The sample holds over 20,000 clones; 97% are singletons and the top ten take approximately 0.31%. The sequencing sample was made of conventional CD4+ T cells sorted from PBMCs. The receptor was isolated from a human donor with AIRE deficiency. The chain joins TRBV7-8 to TRBJ1-3, with a tentative D call TRBD1 (6 bases). CDR3 bases: TGTGCCAGCAGCTTAGAGGCAGGGGCCGACTCTGGAAACACCATATATTTT. It is translated as CASSLEAGADSGNTIYF.